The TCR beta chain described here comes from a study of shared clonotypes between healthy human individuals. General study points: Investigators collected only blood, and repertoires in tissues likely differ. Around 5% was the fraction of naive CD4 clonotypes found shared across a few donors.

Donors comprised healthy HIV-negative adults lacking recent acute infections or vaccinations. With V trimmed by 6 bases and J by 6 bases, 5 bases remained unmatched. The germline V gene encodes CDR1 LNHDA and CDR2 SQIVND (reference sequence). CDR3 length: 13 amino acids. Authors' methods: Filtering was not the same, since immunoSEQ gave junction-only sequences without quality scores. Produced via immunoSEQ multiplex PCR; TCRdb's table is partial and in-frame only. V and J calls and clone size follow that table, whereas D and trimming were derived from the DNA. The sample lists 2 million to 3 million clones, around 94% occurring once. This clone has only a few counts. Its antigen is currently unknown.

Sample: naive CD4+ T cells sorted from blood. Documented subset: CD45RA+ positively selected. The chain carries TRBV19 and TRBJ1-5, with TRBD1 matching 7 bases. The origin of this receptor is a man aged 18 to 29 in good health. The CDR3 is CASRPTGVQPQHF. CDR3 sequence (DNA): TGTGCCAGTAGACCAACAGGGGTTCAGCCCCAGCATTTT.